These 10 T cell receptor beta chains originate from one sample sequenced in a study of blood T cell repertoires in COVID-19. TCRdb keeps only in-frame clones here, not all; method: immunoSEQ multiplex PCR. The sample holds 30,000 or so clones, 80% to 90% seen once. Sequencing input: peripheral blood. The receptors here all came from an elderly man with acute or convalescent COVID-19.

V is TRBV2 and J is TRBJ2-2; possible D gene TRBD2, 6 bases. Germline CDR1 reads SNHLY; CDR2 reads FYNNEI. This CDR3 is 15 amino acids long. Trimming removed 5 bases at V and 0 bases at J, with 10 bases between. The CDR3 DNA sequence: TGTGCCAGCAGTATTTCGGGAGCGAACACCGGGGAGCTGTTTTTT. Protein product: CASSISGANTGELFF.

This chain's CDR3 is CASSLLQGISYNEQFF. As DNA, the CDR3 is TGCGCCAGCAGCTTACTCCAGGGGATCTCCTACAATGAGCAGTTCTTC. The rearrangement uses TRBV5-1 and TRBJ2-1; D may be TRBD1 (6 bases). This CDR3 region has 16 residues. Germline loops: CDR1 SGHRS, CDR2 YFSETQ. V lost 2 bases to trimming and J lost 0 bases, with 12 bases between them.

The chain recombines TRBV9 with TRBJ2-3, with 7 bases fitting TRBD1. The V segment lost 0 bases and the J segment 5 bases; nucleotides outside the gene matches: 6. Germline V gene data show CDR1 as SGDLS and CDR2 as YYNGEE. This CDR3 is 15 amino acids long. This chain's CDR3 is CASSVVATGLDTQYF. The CDR3 nucleotides are TGTGCCAGCAGCGTAGTCGCGACAGGGTTAGATACGCAGTATTTT.

A single count supports this clone. The chain has TRBV18 and TRBJ2-5; 8 bases match TRBD2. Trimming removed 3 bases from V and 4 bases from J; junction bases left unmatched: 7. The CDR3 is 15 amino acids. Germline assignment: CDR1 KGHSH and CDR2 LQKENI. CDR3 loop: CASSPLRTSGETQYF. In DNA form, the CDR3 reads TGTGCCAGCTCACCCCTCCGTACTAGCGGAGAGACCCAGTACTTC.

The chain combines TRBV19 with TRBJ2-2, with 8 bases fitting TRBD1. This CDR3 region has 17 residues. Germline assignment: CDR1 LNHDA and CDR2 SQIVND (reference sequence). J was trimmed by 5 bases and V by 3 bases; bases with no gene match: 11. The CDR3 loop is CASSMIGADRATGELFF. The DNA for the CDR3 is TGTGCCAGTAGTATGATTGGGGCGGACAGGGCTACCGGGGAGCTGTTTTTT.

This clone was seen only once. The V call is TRBV5-1, the J call TRBJ1-1; the D gene is possibly TRBD1 (5 bases). Germline assignment: CDR1 SGHRS and CDR2 YFSETQ. This CDR3 is built from 14 residues. The ends were cut back, 0 bases at V and 1 base at J, with 7 bases in the middle. The CDR3: CASSLDGQNTEAFF. The CDR3 nucleotides are TGCGCCAGCAGCTTGGATGGACAGAACACTGAAGCTTTCTTT. The whole variable domain, filled in from reference TRBV5-1 and TRBJ1-1, reads KAGVTQTPRYLIKTRGQQVTLSCSPISGHRSVSWYQQTPGQGLQFLFEYFSETQRNKGNFPGRFSGRQFSNSRSEMNVSTLELGDSALYLCASSLDGQNTEAFFGQGTRLTVV.

The J gene is TRBJ2-3, the V gene TRBV7-9; possibly TRBD1 for D (6 bases). The length of the CDR3 is 15 residues. Germline loops: CDR1 SEHNR, CDR2 FQNEAQ (reference sequence). V was clipped by 5 bases and J by 3 bases, with 15 bases between them. The CDR3 loop reads CASSERGGRTDTQYF. The CDR3 DNA reads TGTGCCAGCAGCGAAAGAGGGGGTCGAACAGATACGCAGTATTTT.

The chain links TRBV21-1 to TRBJ1-2; the DNA was not compared with TRBD1, the D call given in the table. TRBV21-1 is labeled a pseudogene. The CDR3 length is 13 residues. The CDR3 DNA sequence: TGTGCCGCTCGGACAGGGGCAAACTATGGCTACACCTTC. It is translated as CAARTGANYGYTF.

The genes are TRBV6-6 and TRBJ1-3; D possibly corresponds to TRBD1 (5 bases). The CDR3 covers 18 residues. CDR1 is MNHNY, CDR2 SVGAGI, per germline (reference sequence). Trimming pared 5 bases from V and 0 bases from J, leaving 20 bases between. The CDR3, as DNA: TGTGCCAGCAGTCGCCGCGGGGGAAAGGCGACCTCTGGAAACACCATATATTTT. The encoded protein is CASSRRGGKATSGNTIYF.

This chain connects TRBV5-1 to TRBJ1-1; tentative D call: TRBD1 (5 bases). The V gene lost 2 bases and the J gene lost 1 base, with 6 bases spanning the gap. Germline CDR1 reads SGHRS; CDR2 reads YFSETQ. The CDR3 loop spans 13 amino acids. The CDR3 region is CASSFGGNTEAFF. DNA for the CDR3: TGCGCCAGCAGCTTCGGGGGGAACACTGAAGCTTTCTTT.